These 24 T cell receptor beta chains were sequenced from one sample in a study of T cell clonality in common variable immunodeficiency. The table came from immunoSEQ multiplex PCR; TCRdb's copy has only in-frame clones and leaves some out. Sampling found about 43,000 clones, none seen once. Source material: peripheral blood mononuclear cells. The receptors were gathered from a person aged 18 to 69 in good health.

In this sample, this clone turned up many times. The CDR3 extends 3 residues past the end of the read, so its final part is completed from the germline J gene. J is TRBJ1-1 and V is TRBV2; 10 positions agree with TRBD1. The CDR3 loop spans 16 amino acids. The V gene end was trimmed by 6 bases and the J gene end by 2 bases; junction bases not matched to a gene: 9. Germline CDR1 reads SNHLY; CDR2 reads FYNNEI. CDR3 amino acids: CASRDFDRGRNTEAFF. The CDR3 bases that were read are TGTGCCAGCAGAGACTTCGACAGGGGGCGAAACACTGAA.

The table lists this clone with many counts. The read falls 3 residues short of the CDR3 end, and the missing part is taken from the germline J gene. V and J are TRBV11-2 and TRBJ1-1; 7 bases agree with TRBD1. The CDR3 is made up of 15 amino acids. The junction had 7 bases not matched to a gene; V was cut back by 5 bases and J by 1 base. CDR1 is SGHAT and CDR2 is FQNNGV in the germline V gene. CDR3 DNA (partial): TGTGCCAGCAGCGAAGGACAGGTCGGGAACACTGAA. It translates to CASSEGQVGNTE. The CDR3 reads in full as CASSEGQVGNTEAFF.

The sample holds a few counts of this clone. The read ends 3 residues before the CDR3 terminus; that terminus is restored from the germline J gene. The rearrangement uses TRBV19 and TRBJ1-2; TRBD1 is a possible D gene (6 bases). From germline, CDR1 is LNHDA and CDR2 SQIVND (reference sequence). V shed 6 bases and J shed 7 bases, with 15 bases lying between them. The CDR3 is made up of 13 amino acids. The DNA read from the CDR3 is TGTGCCAGTAGCCCGACAGGTTCTGGTGGC. This encodes CASSPTGSGG. The full CDR3 is CASSPTGSGGYTF.

In this sample, this clone turned up many times. The read ends 3 residues early relative to the CDR3; the germline J gene fills the gap. The chain has TRBV6-1 and TRBJ2-1; D possibly corresponds to TRBD2 (6 bases). The germline V gene has CDR1 MNHNS and CDR2 SASEGT. This CDR3 is 17 amino acids long. V was pared by 2 bases and J by 8 bases, with 22 bases between. CDR3 sequence: CASSEPARGGIVYEQFF. CDR3 DNA, as far as it was read: TGTGCCAGCAGTGAACCAGCTAGGGGAGGAATAGTGTATGAG.

This clone ranks as medium-sized. The read ends 3 residues before the CDR3 terminus; that terminus is restored from the germline J gene. The V call is TRBV7-8, the J call TRBJ2-5; 9 bases line up with TRBD1. The V and J ends lost 5 bases and 4 bases, in that order; junction bases with no gene match: 17. The CDR3 is made up of 18 amino acids. The germline V gene encodes CDR1 SGHVS and CDR2 FQNEAQ. CDR3 in amino acids: CASSPRGTGTGFGETQYF. The DNA read from the CDR3 is TGTGCCAGCAGCCCTAGGGGAACCGGGACAGGGTTCGGAGAGACC.

In its sample, this clone was seen many times. The read ends 3 residues shy of where the CDR3 ends; the end is completed using the germline J gene. This chain joins TRBV7-6 and TRBJ1-6; 8 nucleotides line up with TRBD1. The trim removed 4 bases at V and 9 bases at J, leaving 8 bases unmatched. The CDR3 extends over 15 amino acids. Germline V gene data show CDR1 as SGHVS and CDR2 as FNYEAQ. The sequenced part of the CDR3 DNA is TGTGCCAGCAGCTCCGGACAGGGACGAATTTCACCC. Protein: CASSSGQGRISP. The CDR3 in full is CASSSGQGRISPLHF.

Many counts were recorded for this clone. The read gets to within 3 residues of the CDR3 end, and the germline J gene fills in the rest. The V call is TRBV20-1, the J call TRBJ1-1; D is uncertain. The V gene's germline CDR1 is DFQATT and CDR2 SNEGSKA (reference sequence). V lost 1 base and J lost 4, with 10 bases in between. The CDR3 covers 13 residues. CDR3 amino acids: CSARVNRGTEAFF. CDR3 bases read: TGCAGTGCTAGAGTGAACAGAGGCACTGAA.

At least ten counts were recorded for this clone. The read gets to within 3 residues of the CDR3 end, and the germline J gene fills in the rest. V usage is TRBV7-9 and J usage is TRBJ1-5; D perhaps matches TRBD1 (6 bases). The V gene lost 5 bases and the J gene lost 3 bases, with 14 bases spanning the gap. Germline V gives CDR1 SEHNR, CDR2 FQNEAQ (reference sequence). This CDR3 comprises 15 residues. The DNA read from the CDR3 is TGTGCCAGCAGCCTGGGACACTACTCCAATCAGCCC. Amino acid sequence: CASSLGHYSNQP. The whole CDR3 protein reads CASSLGHYSNQPQHF.

In its sample, this clone was seen many times. From the germline J gene comes the end of the CDR3, since the read stops 3 residues before it. The rearrangement joins TRBV5-6 to TRBJ1-6; D is perhaps TRBD1 (5 bases). Germline V gene sequence: CDR1 SGHDT, CDR2 YYEEEE. The CDR3 sequence is 14 residues long. The V end lost 0 bases, the J end lost 7 bases, and 8 bases lay between the germline ends. Partial CDR3 DNA: TGTGCCAGCAGCTTGGCTAGGGGAAATTCACCC. This sequence encodes CASSLARGNSP. From start to end, the CDR3 is CASSLARGNSPLHF.

This clone was seen ten or more times. The read terminates 3 residues ahead of where the CDR3 ends, so the germline J gene completes it. V is TRBV29-1 and J is TRBJ1-4, with TRBD1 matching 9 bases. Germline V gene sequence: CDR1 SQVTM, CDR2 ANQGSEA. V lost 4 bases, J lost 6 bases, and 9 bases stayed unmatched. There are 15 residues in the CDR3. This chain's CDR3 is CSVGDSTGGYEKLFF. The CDR3 DNA, read in part, is TGCAGCGTTGGGGACTCGACAGGGGGGTATGAAAAA.

The sample holds many counts of this clone. The missing CDR3 end, 3 residues past where the read stops, is filled in from the germline J gene. This rearrangement joins TRBV5-8 to TRBJ1-4; weak D call: TRBD1 (5 bases). The V gene lost 1 base and the J gene lost 3 bases, with 10 bases spanning the gap. Germline lookup yields CDR1 SGHTS and CDR2 YDEGEE. This CDR3 has 15 residues. The CDR3 bases that were read are TGTGCCAGCAGCTTGAGTGGAGGGGCTAATGAAAAA. This encodes CASSLSGGANEK. The whole CDR3 sequence reads CASSLSGGANEKLFF. Full variable domain (missing parts from reference TRBV5-8 and TRBJ1-4): EAGVTQSPTHLIKTRGQQATLRCSPISGHTSVYWYQQALGLGLQFLLWYDEGEERNRGNFPPRFSGRQFPNYSSELNVNALELEDSALYLCASSLSGGANEKLFFGSGTQLSVL.

This clone was counted ten times or more. The DNA ends 3 residues before the CDR3 does, and the rest of the CDR3 is filled in from the germline J gene. The chain links TRBV7-2 to TRBJ2-3; D remains ambiguous. This CDR3 comprises 13 residues. Trimming stripped 4 bases from V and 2 bases from J, with 7 bases between. From germline, CDR1 is SGHTA and CDR2 FQGNSA. The sequenced CDR3 bases are TGTGCCAGCAGCTCTACTAACACAGATACG. As protein: CASSSTNTDT. In full, the CDR3 reads CASSSTNTDTQYF.

In the case of this clone: The read gets to within 3 residues of the CDR3 end, and the germline J gene fills in the rest. This chain connects TRBV6-4 to TRBJ1-1; no reliable D call. The CDR3 loop spans 15 amino acids. Germline V CDR1 and CDR2: MRHNA, SNTAGT. Trimming cost V 2 bases and J 5 bases, with 15 bases left between them. The CDR3 is CASSDPKRRGTEAFF. Incomplete CDR3 DNA: TGTGCCAGCAGTGACCCCAAAAGAAGAGGTACTGAA.

This clone was seen at least ten times. The read gets to within 3 residues of the CDR3 end, and the germline J gene fills in the rest. This rearrangement joins TRBV5-1 to TRBJ2-7; D uncertain. Per germline, CDR1 SGHRS and CDR2 YFSETQ. V dropped 0 bases and J dropped 2 bases, with 9 bases sitting between them. The length of the CDR3 is 14 residues. The sequenced part of the CDR3 DNA is TGCGCCAGCAGCTTGGTGCAGGAACCCTACGAG. It encodes CASSLVQEPYE. The complete CDR3 protein is CASSLVQEPYEQYF. The whole variable domain, filled in from reference TRBV5-1 and TRBJ2-7, reads KAGVTQTPRYLIKTRGQQVTLSCSPISGHRSVSWYQQTPGQGLQFLFEYFSETQRNKGNFPGRFSGRQFSNSRSEMNVSTLELGDSALYLCASSLVQEPYEQYFGPGTRLTVT.

Notes on this clone: The sequenced fragment ends 3 residues before the CDR3 boundary, so the rest is inferred from the germline J gene. The rearrangement joins TRBV30 to TRBJ2-5; 9 bases align to TRBD2. Germline lookup yields CDR1 GTSNPN and CDR2 SVGIG (reference sequence). This CDR3 region has 16 residues. V was pared by 0 bases and J by 1 base, with 6 bases of the junction left unmatched. The part of the CDR3 DNA that was read is TGTGCCTGGAGTGTAAGCGGGGGGATAACCCAAGAGACC. It codes for CAWSVSGGITQET. The CDR3 in full is CAWSVSGGITQETQYF.

This clone was picked up many times. This chain's CDR3 is CASSFSEVNEKLFF. The CDR3 bases that were read are TGTGCCAGCAGTTTCTCCGAGGTGAATGAAAAG. V is TRBV6-4 and J is TRBJ2-2; D is unclear. The observed sequence ends 3 residues before the CDR3 terminus, with the missing tail filled in from the germline J gene. The CDR3 extends over 14 amino acids. Germline V gene sequence: CDR1 MRHNA, CDR2 SNTAGT.

This clone was seen many times. The read halts 3 residues ahead of the CDR3 end, with the missing end drawn from the germline J gene. The rearrangement links TRBV2 to TRBJ2-2; 12 bases line up with TRBD1. The CDR3 is made up of 17 amino acids. V lost 3 bases and J lost 4; bases outside the gene matches: 6. Germline V gives CDR1 SNHLY, CDR2 FYNNEI. CDR3 bases read: TGTGCCAGCAGTGATTTGGGACAGGGGGCCAGCACCGGGGAG. It encodes CASSDLGQGASTGE. The full CDR3 protein reads CASSDLGQGASTGELFF.

This clone occurred many times. Read sequence stops 3 residues before the CDR3 end, and the germline J gene provides the missing end. This rearrangement joins TRBV5-1 to TRBJ2-7; 14 nucleotides agree with TRBD2. Germline values: CDR1 SGHRS, CDR2 YFSETQ. The ends lost 4 bases at V and 6 bases at J; junction bases unmatched: 0. This CDR3 contains 13 residues. The CDR3 bases that were read are TGCGCCAGCAGCGGGACTAGCGGGAGCGAG. As protein: CASSGTSGSE. The full CDR3 reads CASSGTSGSEQYF.

Worth noting for this clone: The read ends 3 residues shy of where the CDR3 ends; the end is completed using the germline J gene. V is TRBV11-2 and J is TRBJ1-2; D call uncertain. V lost 0 bases and J 4 bases, leaving 9 bases between the germline ends. Germline CDR1 and CDR2: SGHAT and FQNNGV. The CDR3 consists of 14 residues. CDR3 DNA, as far as it was read: TGTGCCAGCAGCTTAGACCCCCGGGGCTATGGC. It codes for CASSLDPRGYG. The CDR3 reads in full as CASSLDPRGYGYTF.

Ten or more counts support this clone. Read data end 3 residues before the CDR3 end; the end is taken from the germline J gene. The chain recombines TRBV30 with TRBJ1-2; TRBD1 is a possible D gene (5 bases). Germline values: CDR1 GTSNPN, CDR2 SVGIG (reference sequence). CDR3 length: 13 residues. The CDR3 spells CAWSVMRGGGYTF. The CDR3 bases that were read are TGTGCCTGGAGCGTAATGAGGGGAGGCGGC.

At least ten counts were recorded for this clone. The sequenced fragment ends 3 residues before the CDR3 boundary, so the rest is inferred from the germline J gene. This rearrangement joins TRBV7-2 to TRBJ2-3; TRBD1 is a possible D gene (6 bases). The CDR3 length is 14 residues. The V gene lost 5 bases and the J gene lost 1 base, with 10 bases spanning the gap. The germline V gene encodes CDR1 SGHTA and CDR2 FQGNSA. CDR3 DNA (partial): TGTGCCAGCAGCCCACGACAGGGCACAGATACG. This sequence encodes CASSPRQGTDT. The whole CDR3 protein reads CASSPRQGTDTQYF.

This clone has at least ten counts. The read comes to an end 3 residues before the CDR3 does, leaving the germline J gene to fill in the end. The chain is built from TRBV20-1 and TRBJ1-3; TRBD1 might be the D (5 bases). V shed 1 base and J shed 5 bases, with 18 bases lying between them. Germline CDR1 and CDR2: DFQATT and SNEGSKA (reference sequence). CDR3 length equals 16 residues. The CDR3 DNA, read in part, is TGCAGTGCTAGAGCCCGTCGGGGGGAAAGGAGAAACACC. This encodes CSARARRGERRNT. The entire CDR3 protein reads CSARARRGERRNTIYF.

The table lists this clone with many counts. Sequencing ends 3 residues short of the CDR3 end; the germline J gene provides the rest. The chain combines TRBV11-1 with TRBJ1-1; D not resolved. This CDR3 spans 15 amino acids. CDR1 and CDR2 (germline): SGHAT, FQDESV (reference sequence). V was shortened by 6 bases and J by 6 bases, with 20 bases between the two germline ends. The CDR3 here is CASSHSPAGRAEAFF. The covered CDR3 bases are TGTGCCAGCAGTCATTCCCCGGCGGGAAGGGCTGAA.

In the case of this clone: The observed sequence ends 3 residues before the CDR3 terminus, with the missing tail filled in from the germline J gene. The rearrangement joins TRBV6-2 or TRBV6-3 to TRBJ1-2, with a weak D call TRBD1 (6 bases). Germline CDR1 and CDR2: MNHEY and SVGEGT. The CDR3 sequence is 17 residues long. The CDR3 sequence is CASSYLSGGGSYNDYTF. CDR3 bases read: TGTGCCAGCAGTTACCTCAGCGGGGGGGGCTCCTACAATGAC.